This T cell receptor (beta chain) is from a study of OX40 agonist ivuxolimab in advanced cancers. Notes on the study in general: CD8+ T cells were the subset that, on average, had more expanded clones than CD4+.

A note on this clone: What it binds is not known.

Germline V CDR1 and CDR2: SGDLS, YYNGEE. With 4 bases removed from V and 1 base from J, the gap between germline ends came to 11 bases. The CDR3 has 14 amino acids. The table came from immunoSEQ multiplex PCR; TCRdb's copy has only in-frame clones and leaves some out. This table has 50,000 to 70,000 clones, around 85% appearing once. This chain joins TRBV9 and TRBJ1-1, with D possibly TRBD1 on 5 matching bases. The TCR comes from an adult with an advanced solid tumor such as melanoma, head and neck, liver or kidney cancer. Sample: CD4+ or CD8+ T cells sorted from blood, taken in a trial of the OX40 agonist ivuxolimab. The CDR3: CASSLGGRNTEAFF. The CDR3 DNA is TGTGCCAGCAGCCTGGGGGGACGGAACACTGAAGCTTTCTTT.